These 20 T cell receptor beta chains originate from one sample sequenced in a study of CD8 T cells in Susac syndrome. Reverse transcription of roughly 0.45 to 1 ug RNA used random hexamers. A single record per CDR3 protein comes from TCRdb applying MiXCR to the immunoSEQ multiplex PCR reads. Here the sample spans some 130,000 distinct CDR3 sequences, 95% being singletons. Sequences were obtained from CD8+ T cells from PBMCs. These TCRs come from a human donor with Susac syndrome.

V is TRBV25-1 and J is TRBJ1-1, with unresolved D. The germline V and J ends were trimmed by 1 base and 1 base, with 7 bases remaining between them. Germline lookup yields CDR1 MGHDK and CDR2 SYGVNS. There are 14 residues in the CDR3. The CDR3 here is CASSEWQENTEAFF. The CDR3 DNA reads TGTGCCAGCAGTGAATGGCAGGAGAACACTGAAGCTTTCTTT.

This chain uses TRBV25-1 with TRBJ2-7, with D hard to call. This CDR3 is 13 amino acids long. Between the trimmed V and J ends, which lost 0 bases and 3 bases, there was a span of 6 bases. The germline CDR1 and CDR2 sequences are MGHDK and SYGVNS. The CDR3 spells CASSEYPGYEQYF. CDR3 DNA: TGTGCCAGCAGTGAATATCCTGGCTACGAGCAGTACTTC.

The gene calls are TRBV19 and TRBJ2-7; D ambiguous. This CDR3 spans 14 amino acids. Germline assignment: CDR1 LNHDA and CDR2 SQIVND (reference sequence). V dropped 3 bases and J dropped 3 bases, with 12 bases sitting between them. The CDR3 reads CASSISSTGYEQYF. CDR3 in DNA: TGTGCCAGTAGTATTTCTTCGACGGGCTACGAGCAGTACTTC.

The chain is built from TRBV27 and TRBJ2-1; 11 positions agree with TRBD2. Germline lookup yields CDR1 MNHEY and CDR2 SMNVEV (reference sequence). The CDR3 spans 15 residues. V trimming: 7 bases; J trimming: 3 bases; junction bases outside the gene matches: 5. The CDR3 loop reads CASTLTSGNYNEQFF. The CDR3 region has the DNA TGTGCCAGCACCCTGACTAGCGGGAACTACAATGAGCAGTTCTTC.

V is TRBV5-6 and J is TRBJ1-1; no clear D. The V and J ends lost 5 bases and 5 bases respectively, with 13 bases between them. CDR1 SGHDT and CDR2 YYEEEE come from the germline V gene. This CDR3 has 13 residues. DNA for the CDR3: TGTGCCAGCAGTCCCGGTGGAGAGACTGAAGCTTTCTTT. This sequence encodes CASSPGGETEAFF.

J is TRBJ2-1 and V is TRBV4-1, with no clear D. The V end lost 3 bases, the J end lost 5 bases, and 14 bases lay between the germline ends. This CDR3 has 15 residues. Looked up from germline, CDR1 is MGHRA and CDR2 is YSYEKL. The CDR3 DNA reads as TGCGCCAGCAGCCAGTGGGTAGGGCAGAACAATGAGCAGTTCTTC. It codes for CASSQWVGQNNEQFF.

The CDR3 protein is CSAGGSGQGSAYEQYF. CDR3 in DNA: TGCAGTGCTGGCGGCTCGGGACAGGGAAGCGCCTACGAGCAGTACTTC. This sequence joins TRBV20-1 and TRBJ2-7; the match to TRBD1 covers 9 bases. Germline CDR1 is DFQATT and CDR2 is SNEGSKA (reference sequence). The J segment lost 2 bases and the V segment lost 5 bases, leaving 13 bases of the junction unmatched. The CDR3 has 16 residues.

This chain uses TRBV15 with TRBJ2-1; D remains unclear. V lost 6 bases and J lost 0, with 6 bases in between. Germline lookup yields CDR1 LNHNV and CDR2 YYDKDF (reference sequence). This CDR3 comprises 13 residues. The CDR3 loop reads CATSQDSYNEQFF. The CDR3 coding sequence is TGTGCCACCAGTCAGGACTCCTACAATGAGCAGTTCTTC.

The V and J genes are TRBV5-1 and TRBJ1-2; D possibly corresponds to TRBD1 (5 bases). The germline V and J ends were trimmed by 4 bases and 3 bases, with 10 bases remaining between them. Germline values: CDR1 SGHRS, CDR2 YFSETQ. This CDR3 is built from 13 residues. This chain's CDR3 is CASSPATDYGYTF. For the CDR3, the DNA is TGCGCCAGCAGCCCCGCGACAGACTATGGCTACACCTTC.

The gene calls are TRBV6-1 and TRBJ1-5; D might be TRBD1 (6 bases). CDR3 length: 13 amino acids. Trimming cost V 8 bases and J 7 bases, with 15 bases left between them. Germline CDR1 and CDR2: MNHNS and SASEGT. This CDR3 reads CASATGMGQPQHF. DNA for the CDR3: TGTGCCAGCGCCACAGGGATGGGGCAGCCCCAGCATTTT.

The chain is built from TRBV12-3 or TRBV12-4 and TRBJ2-7; 7 bases map to TRBD2. J lost 2 bases, V lost 6 bases, and 10 bases had no gene match. The CDR3 has 15 amino acids. The CDR3 protein is CASSPTSAVPYEQYF. The CDR3 bases are TGTGCCAGCAGCCCCACTAGCGCGGTTCCCTACGAGCAGTACTTC.

The CDR3 DNA sequence: TGCGCCAGCAGCCAGAGAGGAGGGGGTCAGTACGAGCAGTACTTC. Translation gives CASSQRGGGQYEQYF. The J gene is TRBJ2-7, the V gene TRBV4-1, with D perhaps given as TRBD1 or TRBD2 (6 bases each). Trimming took off 3 bases at V and 4 bases at J, with 16 bases between the two ends. The CDR3 is 15 amino acids. Germline-derived CDR1 and CDR2 are MGHRA and YSYEKL.

This CDR3 reads CASSGPSMDRDAFF. CDR3 in DNA: TGTGCCAGCAGCGGCCCATCGATGGACAGGGATGCTTTCTTT. The rearrangement uses TRBV9 and TRBJ1-1; TRBD1 matches at 8 bases. V trimming: 3 bases; J trimming: 11 bases; junction bases outside the gene matches: 12. Germline loops: CDR1 SGDLS, CDR2 YYNGEE. This CDR3 comprises 14 residues.

The chain has TRBV6-5 and TRBJ2-7; 8 bases are shared with TRBD2. CDR3 size: 16 residues. Looked up from germline, CDR1 is MNHEY and CDR2 is SVGAGI. V was clipped by 0 bases and J by 3 bases; unmatched bases: 7. CDR3 sequence: CASSYSSSGSIYEQYF. As DNA, the CDR3 is TGTGCCAGCAGTTACTCTTCCAGCGGGAGTATCTACGAGCAGTACTTC.

The chain has TRBV3-1 and TRBJ2-5; D gene uncertain. Trimming pared 1 base from V and 2 bases from J, leaving 11 bases between. Germline V lookup: CDR1 LGHDT, CDR2 YNNKEL (reference sequence). The CDR3 has 15 amino acids. As DNA, the CDR3 is TGTGCCAGCAGCCAAGTCATCGGAGAGCAAGAGACCCAGTACTTC. It encodes CASSQVIGEQETQYF.

The rearrangement joins TRBV7-9 to TRBJ2-7, with D maybe TRBD1 (6 bases). This CDR3 region has 14 residues. Trimming pared 5 bases from V and 3 bases from J, leaving 14 bases between. Germline V gene sequence: CDR1 SEHNR, CDR2 FQNEAQ (reference sequence). CDR3 protein: CASSREQGGYEQYF. The DNA for the CDR3 is TGTGCCAGCAGCCGGGAACAGGGCGGCTACGAGCAGTACTTC.

This clonotype occurred a few times. The CDR3 is CASSSTGGSNGYTF. The CDR3, as DNA: TGTGCCAGCAGCTCCACAGGGGGGTCTAATGGCTACACCTTC. The chain recombines TRBV9 with TRBJ1-2; TRBD1 matches 8 bases. The CDR3 consists of 14 residues. Germline loops: CDR1 SGDLS, CDR2 YYNGEE. The trim removed 4 bases at V and 6 bases at J, leaving 8 bases unmatched.

The chain carries TRBV18 and TRBJ2-7; tentatively, D is TRBD1 (5 bases). CDR1 and CDR2 (germline): KGHSH, LQKENI. This CDR3 region has 14 residues. V was cut by 1 base and J by 3 bases, with 10 bases left in between. The CDR3 loop is CASSPLDRFYEQYF. CDR3 nucleotide sequence: TGTGCCAGCTCACCACTAGACAGATTCTACGAGCAGTACTTC.

Worth noting for this clonotype: Germline and junction disagree at one end, which may indicate a read error. The CDR3 sequence: CSARAVYESSYNEQFF. The CDR3 nucleotides are TGCAGTGCTAGAGCCGTCTACGAGAGCTCCTACAATGAGCAGTTTTTC. This chain joins TRBV20-1 and TRBJ2-1; D remains unclear. The CDR3 runs to 16 residues. In germline, CDR1 is DFQATT, CDR2 SNEGSKA (reference sequence).

This chain connects TRBV27 to TRBJ1-1; 7 bases map to TRBD1. This CDR3 contains 17 residues. The germline CDR1 and CDR2 sequences are MNHEY and SMNVEV (reference sequence). V gave up 6 bases and J gave up 10 bases; unmatched junction bases: 23. CDR3: CASSLIPGQSSRSRAFF. The DNA for the CDR3 is TGTGCCAGCAGCCTCATCCCGGGACAGTCGAGCCGGTCCAGAGCTTTCTTT.